This TCR beta chain appears in the sequencing data of a study of shared clonotypes between healthy human individuals. The CDR3 loop spans 14 amino acids. The germline V and J ends were trimmed by 0 bases and 8 bases, with 11 bases remaining between them. CDR1 SGDLS and CDR2 YYNGEE come from the germline V gene. Template for every sorted-subset replicate PCR totaled around 200 ng DNA, around 32,000 T cell genomes. Original analysis: Sequence data from immunoSEQ were junction-only and lacked quality scores; consequently, filtering differed. TCRdb's table, derived via immunoSEQ multiplex PCR, lists solely in-frame clones and lacks some. Clonal size and the V and J genes are those of that table, whereas D and trimming came from the DNA. The top ten clones hold 34% of a sample with some 690,000 clones, roughly 91% of them seen once. This clone appeared once. Its target is unknown. Study results and limitations: Owing to a small donor count, the genetic and exposure-history diversity represented was limited.

Sequencing used memory CD8+ T cells from PBMCs. The subset denotes: CD45RO+ cells pooled with CCR7-negative TemRA cells. The receptor was derived from a man between 18 and 35 years old in good health. Some clones in this sample may be carry-over from other donors' samples. The gene calls are TRBV9 and TRBJ1-4; D is undetermined. The CDR3 bases are TGTGCCAGCAGCGTAGGAGAGAGCAACGAAAAACTGTTTTTT. Translation gives CASSVGESNEKLFF.